These 30 T cell receptor beta chains came from one sample sequenced in a study of T cell responses to AZD1222 COVID-19 vaccine. Using immunoSEQ multiplex PCR, the repertoire was profiled, and TCRdb retains in-frame clones only, with some absent. The repertoire includes 180,000 or so clones, roughly nine tenths of them detected once, and 1% to 1.5% sits in the top ten. This material consisted of peripheral blood, taken 28 days after the second AZD1222 dose. These receptors originate from an adult who received the AZD1222 COVID-19 vaccine.

J is TRBJ2-1 and V is TRBV6-2 or TRBV6-3; 7 bases match TRBD2. The V segment lost 5 bases and the J segment 5 bases; nucleotides outside the gene matches: 3. The CDR3 sequence is 13 residues long. Germline CDR1 and CDR2: MNHEY and SVGEGT. For the CDR3, the DNA is TGTGCCAGCAGTAGCGGGGATCACAATGAGCAGTTCTTC. Translated, it gives CASSSGDHNEQFF.

V and J are TRBV30 and TRBJ1-1; unclear D gene. V lost 1 base and J 1 base, leaving 4 bases between the germline ends. CDR3 length: 12 residues. The V gene's germline CDR1 is GTSNPN and CDR2 SVGIG (reference sequence). The CDR3: CAWSGKNTEAFF. For the CDR3, the DNA is TGTGCCTGGAGTGGCAAGAACACTGAAGCTTTCTTT.

This clone appeared a single time. The J gene is TRBJ1-5, the V gene TRBV27; 8 bases are shared with TRBD1. CDR3 size: 16 residues. CDR1 and CDR2 from the germline V gene are MNHEY and SMNVEV (reference sequence). J was trimmed by 5 bases and V by 5 bases; bases with no gene match: 11. The CDR3: CASSLTPVTGDQPQHF. For the CDR3, the DNA is TGTGCCAGCAGTCTAACCCCCGTGACAGGGGATCAGCCCCAGCATTTT.

The rearrangement links TRBV30 to TRBJ1-4; D is perhaps TRBD1 (6 bases). CDR1 and CDR2 from the germline V gene are GTSNPN and SVGIG (reference sequence). The CDR3 spans 14 residues. V was trimmed by 6 bases and J by 0 bases, leaving 11 bases between them. The CDR3, as DNA: TGTGCCTGCGAGGACAGCTCAACTAATGAAAAACTGTTTTTT. This gives the protein CACEDSSTNEKLFF.

This chain uses TRBV9 with TRBJ2-1; D might be TRBD2 (7 bases). The germline gives CDR1 SGDLS, CDR2 YYNGEE. Trimming stripped 2 bases from V and 3 bases from J, with 18 bases between. This CDR3 has 17 amino acids. CDR3 coding DNA: TGTGCCAGCAGCGTGCCCACGGGGGGCGGGGGCTACAATGAGCAGTTCTTC. Translating it yields CASSVPTGGGGYNEQFF.

This CDR3 reads CASSESVARRVHNEQFF. For the CDR3, the DNA is TGTGCCAGCAGTGAAAGTGTAGCGAGGAGGGTTCACAATGAGCAGTTCTTC. V is TRBV2 and J is TRBJ2-1; perhaps TRBD2 as D (6 bases). This CDR3 has 17 residues. Between the trimmed V and J ends, which lost 2 bases and 5 bases, there was a span of 19 bases. Germline CDR1 reads SNHLY; CDR2 reads FYNNEI.

V and J are TRBV28 and TRBJ1-2; D is possibly TRBD1 (5 bases). The CDR3 length is 19 residues. V gave up 6 bases and J gave up 4 bases, with 30 bases separating them. Germline assignment: CDR1 MDHEN and CDR2 SYDVKM. DNA for the CDR3: TGTGCCAGCAGCCTCCCACCCCGGCAGGGAAGGTTACGAGCCTATGGCTACACCTTC. Its protein is CASSLPPRQGRLRAYGYTF.

This chain connects TRBV11-2 to TRBJ1-1, with a weak D call TRBD1 (5 bases). The CDR3 is 17 amino acids. Germline V CDR1 and CDR2: SGHAT, FQNNGV. The V and J ends lost 9 bases and 2 bases respectively, with 25 bases between them. CDR3 protein: CASQAGGTIRLNTEAFF. The CDR3 DNA reads TGTGCCAGTCAAGCTGGGGGAACGATACGTCTTAACACTGAAGCTTTCTTT.

The CDR3 reads CASSLVPGELFF. CDR3 nucleotides: TGCGCCAGCAGCTTGGTACCCGGGGAGCTGTTTTTT. This chain connects TRBV5-1 to TRBJ2-2; no clear D. Looked up from germline, CDR1 is SGHRS and CDR2 is YFSETQ. V gave up 0 bases and J gave up 6 bases, with 3 bases separating them. The CDR3 contains 12 residues. The full variable domain, completed using reference TRBV5-1 and TRBJ2-2, is KAGVTQTPRYLIKTRGQQVTLSCSPISGHRSVSWYQQTPGQGLQFLFEYFSETQRNKGNFPGRFSGRQFSNSRSEMNVSTLELGDSALYLCASSLVPGELFFGEGSRLTVL.

The CDR3 loop is CASSLVAGEVGNTIYF. For the CDR3, the DNA is TGTGCCAGCAGCTTAGTAGCAGGGGAGGTTGGAAACACCATATATTTT. The chain links TRBV7-8 to TRBJ1-3; perhaps TRBD1 as D (6 bases). V was shortened by 1 base and J by 3 bases, with 13 bases between the two germline ends. The germline CDR1 and CDR2 sequences are SGHVS and FQNEAQ. The CDR3 totals 16 residues. The full variable domain, in which reference TRBV7-8 and TRBJ1-3 provide the parts outside the CDR3, is GAGVSQSPRYKVAKRGQDVALRCDPISGHVSLFWYQQALGQGPEFLTYFQNEAQLDKSGLPSDRFFAERPEGSVSTLKIQRTQQEDSAVYLCASSLVAGEVGNTIYFGEGSWLTVV.

The V call is TRBV11-2, the J call TRBJ1-2; a possible D gene is TRBD1 (5 bases). With 1 base removed from V and 2 bases from J, the gap between germline ends came to 11 bases. Germline values: CDR1 SGHAT, CDR2 FQNNGV. The CDR3 runs 15 residues. The DNA for the CDR3 is TGTGCCAGCAGCTTAGGCAGGGTACCCAACTATGGCTACACCTTC. Encoded protein: CASSLGRVPNYGYTF. Full variable domain (outside the CDR3, taken from reference TRBV11-2 and TRBJ1-2): EAGVAQSPRYKIIEKRQSVAFWCNPISGHATLYWYQQILGQGPKLLIQFQNNGVVDDSQLPKDRFSAERLKGVDSTLKIQPAKLEDSAVYLCASSLGRVPNYGYTFGSGTRLTVV.

The genes are TRBV5-1 and TRBJ1-2, with a weak D call TRBD1 (5 bases). Germline V gene sequence: CDR1 SGHRS, CDR2 YFSETQ. Trimming removed 1 base from V and 5 bases from J, with 12 bases in between. The CDR3 is made up of 14 amino acids. The CDR3 here is CASSLTGLGYGYTF. CDR3 bases: TGCGCCAGCAGCTTGACGGGGCTTGGGTATGGCTACACCTTC.

The J gene is TRBJ1-6, the V gene TRBV12-3 or TRBV12-4; D ambiguous. Trimming pared 6 bases from V and 0 bases from J, leaving 3 bases between. The CDR3 covers 13 residues. CDR3 nucleotide sequence: TGTGCCAGCAGGCGCTCCTATAATTCACCCCTCCACTTT. Protein: CASRRSYNSPLHF.

The gene calls are TRBV30 and TRBJ1-1; 10 bases align to TRBD1. Germline V gives CDR1 GTSNPN, CDR2 SVGIG (reference sequence). The CDR3 is made up of 16 amino acids. Trimming cost V 0 bases and J 5 bases; bases outside gene matches: 9. The DNA for the CDR3 is TGTGCCTGGAGTGTACCTGGACAGGGGGTCCATACTGAAGCTTTCTTT. Protein: CAWSVPGQGVHTEAFF.

This rearrangement joins TRBV7-8 to TRBJ2-7; D uncertain. V lost 5 bases, J lost 5 bases, and 7 bases lay in between. CDR3 length equals 11 residues. The germline CDR1 and CDR2 sequences are SGHVS and FQNEAQ. Here the CDR3 DNA reads TGTGCCAGCAGCCCCCGGGACGAGCAGTACTTC. This encodes CASSPRDEQYF.

This clone has more than one count but fewer than ten. This chain links TRBV19 with TRBJ1-1; 11 nucleotides align to TRBD1. V was pared by 5 bases and J by 3 bases, with 8 bases of the junction left unmatched. Germline lookup yields CDR1 LNHDA and CDR2 SQIVND (reference sequence). The CDR3 spans 16 residues. In DNA, the CDR3 is TGTGCCAGTAGTTCACGGACAGGGGGCGCGTACACTGAAGCTTTCTTT. Protein sequence: CASSSRTGGAYTEAFF.

Here the CDR3 DNA reads TGTGCCAGTACGGTGGGATTTTTGGCCGATCAGCCCCAGCATTTT. Translating it yields CASTVGFLADQPQHF. The rearrangement links TRBV19 to TRBJ1-5, with D hard to call. V was trimmed by 7 bases and J by 5 bases, leaving 18 bases between them. The CDR3 runs to 15 residues. The germline CDR1 and CDR2 sequences are LNHDA and SQIVND (reference sequence).

The chain couples TRBV7-9 to TRBJ1-2, with 7 bases fitting TRBD1. Germline V gene data show CDR1 as SEHNR and CDR2 as FQNEAQ (reference sequence). After removal of 4 bases from V and 2 bases from J, the junction contained 4 bases not matched to a gene. The length of the CDR3 is 14 residues. CDR3 loop: CASSSGQNNYGYTF. As DNA, the CDR3 is TGTGCCAGCAGCTCGGGACAGAACAACTATGGCTACACCTTC.

The gene calls are TRBV2 and TRBJ1-5; tentatively, D is TRBD1 (6 bases). CDR3 length equals 13 residues. The germline V gene has CDR1 SNHLY and CDR2 FYNNEI. The V end lost 6 bases, the J end lost 7 bases, and 13 bases lay between the germline ends. CDR3 nucleotide sequence: TGTGCCAGCAGGGGGGACACCGGACAGCCCCAGCATTTT. Residues: CASRGDTGQPQHF.

The gene calls are TRBV25-1 and TRBJ1-2, with D unresolved. The CDR3 runs to 13 residues. The germline V gene has CDR1 MGHDK and CDR2 SYGVNS. Trimming pared 1 base from V and 4 bases from J, leaving 7 bases between. The chain's CDR3 is CASSESGVYGYTF. CDR3 DNA: TGTGCCAGCAGTGAATCTGGGGTCTATGGCTACACCTTC.

CDR3 nucleotides: TGTGCCAGCAGCAAAGAGGGGTATAATTCACCCCTCCACTTT. Translating it yields CASSKEGYNSPLHF. V is TRBV7-8 and J is TRBJ1-6, with D perhaps TRBD1 (5 bases). This CDR3 is built from 14 residues. The V and J ends lost 5 bases and 4 bases respectively, with 9 bases between them. From germline, CDR1 is SGHVS and CDR2 FQNEAQ.

The rearrangement joins TRBV19 to TRBJ1-1; maybe TRBD1 (5 bases). The CDR3 length is 12 residues. Between the trimmed V and J ends, which lost 4 bases and 8 bases, there was a span of 11 bases. From germline, CDR1 is LNHDA and CDR2 SQIVND (reference sequence). CDR3 coding DNA: TGTGCCAGTAGTACAGGGAGAGCCGAAGCTTTCTTT. This translates into CASSTGRAEAFF.

The chain uses TRBV6-4 and TRBJ1-1; the D is unclear. This CDR3 comprises 14 residues. V dropped 2 bases and J dropped 1 base, with 8 bases sitting between them. CDR1 is MRHNA, CDR2 SNTAGT, per germline. The CDR3 region is CASSDLPRNTEAFF. DNA of the CDR3: TGTGCCAGCAGTGACCTTCCACGGAACACTGAAGCTTTCTTT.

The V call is TRBV7-2, the J call TRBJ2-1; 8 nucleotides align to TRBD2. V shed 5 bases, J shed 7 bases, and the junction held 10 bases outside the gene matches. The CDR3 length is 15 residues. Per the germline V gene, CDR1 is SGHTA and CDR2 is FQGNSA. The chain's CDR3 is CASSPSGSIRNEQFF. For the CDR3, the DNA is TGTGCCAGCAGCCCCAGCGGGAGTATTAGGAATGAGCAGTTCTTC.

The V gene is TRBV7-3, the J gene TRBJ2-5, with 9 bases matching TRBD2. The CDR3 sequence is 19 residues long. CDR1 and CDR2 from the germline V gene are SGHTA and FQGTGA. After removal of 5 bases from V and 0 bases from J, the junction contained 16 bases not matched to a gene. In nucleotides, the CDR3 is TGTGCCAGCAGCCCCGGAGGGTCTAGCGGGATCGGGTACCAAGAGACCCAGTACTTC. It codes for CASSPGGSSGIGYQETQYF.

V usage is TRBV10-2 and J usage is TRBJ1-3; weak D call: TRBD1 (6 bases). This CDR3 contains 15 residues. Trimming removed 0 bases from V and 4 bases from J, with 10 bases in between. The germline gives CDR1 WSHSY, CDR2 SAAADI. CDR3 coding DNA: TGCGCCAGCAGTGAGTCTGCAGGGGAAGGAAACACCATATATTTT. Encoded protein: CASSESAGEGNTIYF.

This clone came up a few times. The chain uses TRBV19 and TRBJ1-3; 9 nucleotides agree with TRBD1. The CDR3 is made up of 20 amino acids. Germline V gene sequence: CDR1 LNHDA, CDR2 SQIVND (reference sequence). The ends lost 5 bases at V and 2 bases at J; junction bases unmatched: 19. The chain's CDR3 is CASSQSLLGGQGSAGNTIYF. CDR3 nucleotide sequence: TGTGCCAGTAGTCAGAGTTTGTTGGGTGGACAGGGGTCCGCTGGAAACACCATATATTTT.

DNA for the CDR3: TGTGCCAGCAGTTTCTCCGGGACAGTGATGAGTGGCTACACCTTC. Its translation: CASSFSGTVMSGYTF. This chain joins TRBV27 and TRBJ1-2; 7 bases agree with TRBD1. With V trimmed by 3 bases and J by 7 bases, 11 bases remained unmatched. The CDR3 extends over 15 amino acids. Germline values: CDR1 MNHEY, CDR2 SMNVEV (reference sequence).

V and J are TRBV5-1 and TRBJ2-2, with D possibly being TRBD2 (6 bases). Germline values: CDR1 SGHRS, CDR2 YFSETQ. V lost 2 bases to trimming and J lost 0 bases, with 11 bases between them. The CDR3 sequence is 16 residues long. CDR3 sequence reads: CASSLLAGANTGELFF. The CDR3 nucleotides read TGCGCCAGCAGCTTACTAGCCGGGGCGAACACCGGGGAGCTGTTTTTT.

Points on this clone: Compared with germline, one end of the junction differs, possibly owing to a read error. J is TRBJ1-1 and V is TRBV5-6; D is unclear. The CDR3 is made up of 13 amino acids. Germline-derived CDR1 and CDR2 are SGHDT and YYEEEE. The CDR3 is CASSLWGWAEAFF. The CDR3 bases are TGTGCCAGCAGCTTGTGGGGTTGGGCTGAGGCTTTCTTT. Filled out from reference TRBV5-6 and TRBJ1-1, the complete variable domain reads DAGVTQSPTHLIKTRGQQVTLRCSPKSGHDTVSWYQQALGQGPQFIFQYYEEEERQRGNFPDRFSGHQFPNYSSELNVNALLLGDSALYLCASSLWGWAEAFFGQGTRLTVV.